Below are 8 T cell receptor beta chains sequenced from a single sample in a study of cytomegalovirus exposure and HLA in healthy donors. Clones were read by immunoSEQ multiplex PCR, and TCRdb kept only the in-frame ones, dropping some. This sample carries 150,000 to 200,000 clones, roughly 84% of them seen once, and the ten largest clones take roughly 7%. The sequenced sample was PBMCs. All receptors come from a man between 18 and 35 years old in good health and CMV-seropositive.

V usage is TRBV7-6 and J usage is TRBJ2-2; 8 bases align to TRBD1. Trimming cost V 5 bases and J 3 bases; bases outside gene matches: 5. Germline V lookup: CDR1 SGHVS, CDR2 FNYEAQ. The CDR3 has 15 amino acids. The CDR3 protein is CASSLGTGDTGELFF. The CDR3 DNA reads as TGTGCCAGCAGCCTCGGGACAGGAGACACCGGGGAGCTGTTTTTT. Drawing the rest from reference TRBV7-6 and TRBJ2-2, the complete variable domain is GAGVSQSPRYKVTKRGQDVALRCDPISGHVSLYWYRQALGQGPEFLTYFNYEAQQDKSGLPNDRFSAERPEGSISTLTIQRTEQRDSAMYRCASSLGTGDTGELFFGEGSRLTVL.

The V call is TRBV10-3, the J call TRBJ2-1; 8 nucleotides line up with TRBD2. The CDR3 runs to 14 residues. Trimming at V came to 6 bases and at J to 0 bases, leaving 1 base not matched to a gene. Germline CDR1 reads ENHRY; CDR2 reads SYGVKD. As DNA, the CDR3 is TGTGCCATCAGACTAGCGGCCTCCTACAATGAGCAGTTCTTC. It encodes CAIRLAASYNEQFF.

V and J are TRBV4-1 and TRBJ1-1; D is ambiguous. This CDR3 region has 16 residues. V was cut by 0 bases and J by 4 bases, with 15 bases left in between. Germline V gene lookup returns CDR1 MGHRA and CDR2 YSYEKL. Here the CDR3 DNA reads TGCGCCAGCAGCCAAGATTGGAACGCCGCGGGCACTGAAGCTTTCTTT. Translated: CASSQDWNAAGTEAFF.

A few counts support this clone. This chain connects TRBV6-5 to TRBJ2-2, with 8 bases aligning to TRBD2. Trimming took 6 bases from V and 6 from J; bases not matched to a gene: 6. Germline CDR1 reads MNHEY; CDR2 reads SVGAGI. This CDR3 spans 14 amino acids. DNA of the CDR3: TGTGCCAGCAGGCCCTCTAGCGGGTCCGGGGAGCTGTTTTTT. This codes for CASRPSSGSGELFF.

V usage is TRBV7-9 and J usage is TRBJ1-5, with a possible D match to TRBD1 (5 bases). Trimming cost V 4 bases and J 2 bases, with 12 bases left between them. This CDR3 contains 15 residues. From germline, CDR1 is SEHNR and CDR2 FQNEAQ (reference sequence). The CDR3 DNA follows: TGTGCCAGCAGCTATGGAGGGGTGGGCAATCAGCCCCAGCATTTT. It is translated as CASSYGGVGNQPQHF. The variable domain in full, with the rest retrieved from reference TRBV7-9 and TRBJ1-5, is DTGVSQNPRHKITKRGQNVTFRCDPISEHNRLYWYRQTLGQGPEFLTYFQNEAQLEKSRLLSDRFSAERPKGSFSTLEIQRTEQGDSAMYLCASSYGGVGNQPQHFGDGTRLSIL.

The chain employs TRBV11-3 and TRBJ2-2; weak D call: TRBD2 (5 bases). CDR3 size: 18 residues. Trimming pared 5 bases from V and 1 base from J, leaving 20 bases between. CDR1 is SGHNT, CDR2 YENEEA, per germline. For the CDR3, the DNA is TGTGCCAGCAGCGGTCGTTCCTCCGGGGTGAGGAACACCGGGGAGCTGTTTTTT. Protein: CASSGRSSGVRNTGELFF.

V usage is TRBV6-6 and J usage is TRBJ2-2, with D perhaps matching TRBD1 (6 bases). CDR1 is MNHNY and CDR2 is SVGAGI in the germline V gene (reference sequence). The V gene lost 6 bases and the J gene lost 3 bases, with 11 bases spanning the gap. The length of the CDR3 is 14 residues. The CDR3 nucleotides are TGTGCCAGCAGACAATCAGGGGACACCGGGGAGCTGTTTTTT. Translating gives CASRQSGDTGELFF.

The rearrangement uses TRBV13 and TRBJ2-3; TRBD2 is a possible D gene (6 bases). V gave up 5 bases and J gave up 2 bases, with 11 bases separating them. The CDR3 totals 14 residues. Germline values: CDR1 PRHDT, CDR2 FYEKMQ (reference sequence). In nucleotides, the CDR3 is TGTGCCAGCAGCCATAGGGGACTCACAGATACGCAGTATTTT. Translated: CASSHRGLTDTQYF.